These 7 T cell receptor beta chains were all obtained from the same sample, sequenced in a study of OX40 agonist ivuxolimab in advanced cancers. Method: immunoSEQ multiplex PCR; TCRdb's copy keeps in-frame clones and lacks some. Of 45,000 to 65,000 clones in the sample, more than 70% were seen once. The specimen comprised CD4+ or CD8+ T cells sorted from blood, sampled in a trial of the OX40 agonist ivuxolimab. The receptor set was obtained from an adult with an advanced solid tumor such as melanoma, head and neck, liver or kidney cancer.

To note about this clone: At one end, the junction sequence differs from germline, possibly due to a read error. The genes are TRBV4-1 and TRBJ2-1; 10 bases are shared with TRBD2. The CDR3 spans 14 residues. Per the germline V gene, CDR1 is MGHRA and CDR2 is YSYEKL. DNA of the CDR3: TGCGCCGGCAGCGGGAGGGCCTTGGTAGGTGAGCAGTTCTTC. Translated, it gives CAGSGRALVGEQFF.

The chain carries TRBV5-1 and TRBJ2-1; D possibly uses TRBD1 or TRBD2 (5 bases each). The germline V and J ends were trimmed by 2 bases and 10 bases, with 10 bases remaining between them. The CDR3 is made up of 12 amino acids. Germline values: CDR1 SGHRS, CDR2 YFSETQ. CDR3 sequence reads: CASSFQGEEQFF. For the CDR3, the DNA is TGCGCCAGCAGCTTTCAAGGGGAGGAGCAGTTCTTC.

In regard to this clone: Mismatch with germline at one junction end may stem from a read error. Other DNA sequences from this sample encode an identical CDR3 as well. V and J are TRBV4-1 and TRBJ2-3; D call uncertain. There are 16 residues in the CDR3. CDR1 MGHRA and CDR2 YSYEKL come from the germline V gene. CDR3 sequence (DNA): TGCGCCAGCAGCCAAGTTAATCTAGTTAGTTCAGATACACAGTATTTT. This sequence encodes CASSQVNLVSSDTQYF.

The chain joins TRBV5-1 to TRBJ2-3; 8 bases are shared with TRBD2. The germline V gene encodes CDR1 SGHRS and CDR2 YFSETQ. Losses at the gene ends were 7 bases for V and 5 bases for J; bases not matched to a gene: 6. The CDR3 covers 13 residues. The CDR3 DNA reads TGCGCCAGCGGCGGGGGGCAAGGAGATACGCAGTATTTT. Translation: CASGGGQGDTQYF.

The J gene is TRBJ2-7, the V gene TRBV6-5; D gene uncertain. Germline V gives CDR1 MNHEY, CDR2 SVGAGI. The CDR3 sequence is 13 residues long. The V end lost 4 bases, the J end lost 0 bases, and 7 bases lay between the germline ends. The CDR3: CASSSITSYEQYF. The CDR3 DNA sequence: TGTGCCAGCAGTTCAATAACCTCCTACGAGCAGTACTTC.

The sample holds a few counts of this clone. This chain uses TRBV28 with TRBJ2-7, with D perhaps TRBD1 (5 bases). Germline CDR1 MDHEN, CDR2 SYDVKM. V dropped 7 bases and J dropped 2 bases, with 12 bases sitting between them. This CDR3 has 13 residues. CDR3 sequence reads: CASTRAGPYEQYF. In DNA, the CDR3 is TGTGCCAGCACCCGGGCAGGGCCCTACGAGCAGTACTTC.

This clone was counted a few times. The V gene is TRBV7-8, the J gene TRBJ2-7, with D tentatively TRBD2 (5 bases). The CDR3 has 14 amino acids. From germline, CDR1 is SGHVS and CDR2 FQNEAQ. V was shortened by 5 bases and J by 5 bases, with 16 bases between the two germline ends. The CDR3 is CASSPPGLGDEQYF. The CDR3 nucleotides read TGTGCCAGCAGCCCCCCTGGGCTCGGGGACGAGCAGTACTTC.